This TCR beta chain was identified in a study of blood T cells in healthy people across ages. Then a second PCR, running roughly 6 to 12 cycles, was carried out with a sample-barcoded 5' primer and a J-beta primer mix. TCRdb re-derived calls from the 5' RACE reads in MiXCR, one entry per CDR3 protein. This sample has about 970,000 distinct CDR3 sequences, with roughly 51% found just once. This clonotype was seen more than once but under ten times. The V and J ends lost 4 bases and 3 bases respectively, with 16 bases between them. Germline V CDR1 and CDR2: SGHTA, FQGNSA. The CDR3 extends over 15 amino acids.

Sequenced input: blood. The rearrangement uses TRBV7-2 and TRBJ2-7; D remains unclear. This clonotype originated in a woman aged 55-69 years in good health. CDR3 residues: CASSYSLLGLYEQYF. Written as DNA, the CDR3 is TGTGCCAGCAGCTATAGCCTTCTAGGCCTCTACGAGCAGTACTTC.